This T cell receptor (beta chain) appears in the sequencing data of a study of blood T cell repertoires in COVID-19. The overall study: The cDNA or gDNA used as material had been derived from T cells, B-cell-depleted T cells, or PBMCs.

This CDR3 has 17 amino acids. Trimming took off 5 bases at V and 0 bases at J, with 17 bases between the two ends. The germline V gene has CDR1 SEHNR and CDR2 FQNEAQ (reference sequence). This clone has just a few counts. Only in-frame clones appear in the TCRdb table, and some are missing; sequencing was by immunoSEQ multiplex PCR. The data contain tens of thousands of clones, roughly 78% of them singletons. The sequenced sample consisted of peripheral blood. The V call is TRBV7-9, the J call TRBJ1-3; D gene unclear. The sequence was obtained from a woman aged 80 or over with acute or convalescent COVID-19. DNA of the CDR3: TGTGCCAGCAGCCCCGGCCCGGCGGCTTACTCTGGAAACACCATATATTTT. This translates into CASSPGPAAYSGNTIYF.